Presented here are 22 T cell receptor beta chains from one specimen sequenced in a study of T cell repertoires in cytomegalovirus infection. TCRdb re-derived calls from the reads in MiXCR, one entry per CDR3 protein. The sample yields roughly 320,000 distinct CDR3 sequences, around 9.1% seen once. The sequenced sample consisted of PBMCs. The receptors were sampled from a human donor in good health (CMV status not recorded). Some clones in this sample may be carry-over from other donors' samples.

The J gene is TRBJ2-1, the V gene TRBV20-1; 9 bases align to TRBD2. Per the germline V gene, CDR1 is DFQATT and CDR2 is SNEGSKA (reference sequence). CDR3 length: 13 amino acids. The CDR3 protein is CSPAGGTYNEQFF. The DNA for the CDR3 is TGCAGCCCAGCGGGGGGTACCTACAATGAGCAGTTCTTC.

A note on this clonotype: This could be a read error, since a much larger clone is one nucleotide away. J is TRBJ1-1 and V is TRBV7-6; TRBD1 aligns across 7 bases. From germline, CDR1 is SGHVS and CDR2 FNYEAQ. The CDR3 spans 17 residues. In DNA form, the CDR3 reads TGTGCCAGCGGCTTATGGGGACAGACAGGGATAAACACTGAAGCTTTCTTT. Amino acid sequence: CASGLWGQTGINTEAFF. The whole variable domain, remainder taken from reference TRBV7-6 and TRBJ1-1, is GAGVSQSPRYKVTKRGQDVALRCDPISGHVSLYWYRQALGQGPEFLTYFNYEAQQDKSGLPNDRFSAERPEGSISTLTIQRTEQRDSAMYRCASGLWGQTGINTEAFFGQGTRLTVV.

Ten or more counts support this clonotype. V is TRBV6-6 and J is TRBJ2-7; D is ambiguous. CDR3 length equals 12 residues. Germline CDR1 and CDR2: MNHNY and SVGAGI (reference sequence). V dropped 6 bases and J dropped 3 bases, with 9 bases sitting between them. CDR3 region: CASSTTYYEQYF. CDR3 DNA: TGTGCCAGCAGCACGACCTACTACGAGCAGTACTTC.

This clonotype was counted ten times or more. The chain joins TRBV28 to TRBJ2-7, with TRBD2 as a possible D gene (6 bases). Trimming removed 3 bases from V and 3 bases from J, with 12 bases in between. The CDR3 contains 14 residues. CDR1 is MDHEN, CDR2 SYDVKM, per germline. The CDR3 DNA sequence: TGTGCCAGCAGTTTGCGGGGTATGAGCTACGAGCAGTACGTC. This gives the protein CASSLRGMSYEQYV.

This clonotype was detected ten times or more. The rearrangement uses TRBV18 and TRBJ1-5, with unresolved D. V lost 2 bases to trimming and J lost 2 bases, with 7 bases between them. The CDR3 contains 14 residues. Germline assignment: CDR1 KGHSH and CDR2 LQKENI. This CDR3 is CASSPGHGNQPQHF. The CDR3 coding sequence is TGTGCCAGCTCACCAGGGCATGGCAATCAGCCCCAGCATTTT.

The chain joins TRBV9 to TRBJ2-1; 7 bases are a match to TRBD2. V trimming: 0 bases; J trimming: 4 bases; junction bases outside the gene matches: 4. The CDR3 sequence is 15 residues long. The germline V gene has CDR1 SGDLS and CDR2 YYNGEE. The chain's CDR3 is CASSVVGGGYNEQFF. CDR3 nucleotide sequence: TGTGCCAGCAGCGTAGTTGGCGGGGGTTACAATGAGCAGTTCTTC.

In this sample, this clonotype turned up many times. The chain joins TRBV2 to TRBJ2-3, with TRBD2 identical over 9 bases. The length of the CDR3 is 14 residues. Trimming removed 8 bases from V and 4 bases from J; junction bases left unmatched: 7. Germline loops: CDR1 SNHLY, CDR2 FYNNEI. CDR3 residues: CASWTSVTPDTQYF. The CDR3 DNA is TGTGCCAGCTGGACTAGCGTTACCCCAGATACGCAGTATTTT.

This clonotype was seen repeatedly, ten times or more. The chain combines TRBV7-2 with TRBJ2-2; 9 nucleotides line up with TRBD1. There are 16 residues in the CDR3. The trim removed 4 bases at V and 0 bases at J, leaving 3 bases unmatched. Per germline, CDR1 SGHTA and CDR2 FQGNSA. The CDR3 coding sequence is TGTGCCAGCAGCTCCCGACAGGGGGCGAACACCGGGGAGCTGTTTTTT. Encoded protein: CASSSRQGANTGELFF.

This clonotype was seen more than once but under ten times. The DNA of the CDR3 is TGCAGCGTACGGGACACCCCCGGAGAGCAGTACGTC. Translating gives CSVRDTPGEQYV. The chain couples TRBV29-1 to TRBJ2-7; D is possibly TRBD1 (6 bases). The CDR3 length is 12 residues. The V end was cut by 6 bases, the J end by 7 bases, with 16 bases between. Germline V gives CDR1 SQVTM, CDR2 ANQGSEA.

This clonotype was detected a few times. This rearrangement joins TRBV20-1 to TRBJ2-5, with 9 positions matching TRBD2. Germline loops: CDR1 DFQATT, CDR2 SNEGSKA (reference sequence). This CDR3 comprises 16 residues. Trimming removed 0 bases from V and 3 bases from J; junction bases left unmatched: 8. CDR3: CSARDLSGGQKETQYF. The CDR3 nucleotides are TGCAGTGCTAGAGATCTTAGCGGGGGCCAGAAAGAGACCCAGTACTTC.

This clonotype was detected many times. This chain connects TRBV7-9 to TRBJ1-1; maybe TRBD1 (6 bases). Trimming removed 4 bases at V and 6 bases at J, with 15 bases between. CDR3 length equals 14 residues. CDR1 SEHNR and CDR2 FQNEAQ come from the germline V gene (reference sequence). As DNA, the CDR3 is TGTGCCAGCAGCTCCCGAGGGGGATGGGCTGAAGCTTTCTTT. This gives the protein CASSSRGGWAEAFF.

This clonotype was picked up many times. The chain uses TRBV11-3 and TRBJ1-1, with 9 bases that match TRBD1. The CDR3 is 16 amino acids. CDR1 SGHNT and CDR2 YENEEA come from the germline V gene. V was pared by 3 bases and J by 4 bases, with 9 bases of the junction left unmatched. As DNA, the CDR3 is TGTGCCAGCAGCTTCGGCAGCCGACAGGGGGGCACTGAAGCTTTCTTT. This encodes CASSFGSRQGGTEAFF.

This clonotype occurred many times. CDR3 DNA sequence: TGTGCCAGCGGATTGACAGGCTCCTACGAGCAGTACGTC. The encoded protein is CASGLTGSYEQYV. The chain has TRBV11-1 and TRBJ2-7; D is possibly TRBD1 (6 bases). V shed 8 bases and J shed 0 bases, with 11 bases lying between them. In germline, CDR1 is SGHAT, CDR2 FQDESV (reference sequence). CDR3 size: 13 residues.

This clonotype was counted many times. The J gene is TRBJ1-1, the V gene TRBV5-8, with a possible D match to TRBD1 (5 bases). The CDR3 is made up of 14 amino acids. Trimming left V 3 bases short and J 1 base short, with 10 bases between. Germline CDR1 SGHTS, CDR2 YDEGEE. The CDR3 bases are TGTGCCAGCAGCTATACAGGAACGAACACTGAAGCTTTCTTT. It encodes CASSYTGTNTEAFF.

In its sample, this clonotype was seen many times. The chain is built from TRBV6-1 and TRBJ2-1; the D gene could be TRBD1 or TRBD2 (6 bases each). Looked up from germline, CDR1 is MNHNS and CDR2 is SASEGT. The CDR3 has 14 amino acids. V lost 8 bases, J lost 3 bases, and 14 bases lay in between. The CDR3 DNA is TGTGCCAGCTGCCCGGGGGCGAACTACAATGAGCAGTTCTTC. Encoded protein: CASCPGANYNEQFF.

The chain couples TRBV6-8 to TRBJ2-3; weak D call: TRBD1 (6 bases). The length of the CDR3 is 15 residues. The V gene's germline CDR1 is MNHGY and CDR2 SAAAGT. V was cut by 0 bases and J by 2 bases, with 9 bases left in between. CDR3 bases: TGTGCCAGCAGTTACTCCCAGGGGTACACAGATACGCAGTATTTT. Translated: CASSYSQGYTDTQYF.

This clonotype was counted many times. The chain links TRBV5-4 to TRBJ2-1; 8 bases fit TRBD2. Trimming took 4 bases from V and 2 from J; bases not matched to a gene: 8. Germline CDR1 SGHNT, CDR2 YYREEE (reference sequence). The CDR3 runs 16 residues. The CDR3, as DNA: TGTGCCAGCAGCCCGGCGACAGCGGGGGCCTACAATGAGCAGTTCTTC. It encodes CASSPATAGAYNEQFF.

This clonotype has ten or more counts. This chain uses TRBV7-2 with TRBJ1-2; a possible D gene is TRBD1 (6 bases). Between the trimmed V and J ends, which lost 5 bases and 4 bases, there was a span of 14 bases. This CDR3 is built from 14 residues. Germline V lookup: CDR1 SGHTA, CDR2 FQGNSA. This chain's CDR3 is CASSTRQEGYGYTF. The CDR3 bases are TGTGCCAGCAGCACCCGACAGGAAGGCTATGGCTACACCTTC.

The gene calls are TRBV7-9 and TRBJ1-4; the match to TRBD1 covers 7 bases. The CDR3 contains 15 residues. Germline V CDR1 and CDR2: SEHNR, FQNEAQ (reference sequence). V shed 5 bases, J shed 5 bases, and the junction held 8 bases outside the gene matches. CDR3 in amino acids: CASSPRDSANEKLFF. CDR3 in DNA: TGTGCCAGCAGCCCGAGGGACAGTGCCAATGAAAAACTGTTTTTT. The full variable domain, completed using reference TRBV7-9 and TRBJ1-4, is DTGVSQNPRHKITKRGQNVTFRCDPISEHNRLYWYRQTLGQGPEFLTYFQNEAQLEKSRLLSDRFSAERPKGSFSTLEIQRTEQGDSAMYLCASSPRDSANEKLFFGSGTQLSVL.

This clonotype was counted at least ten times. The rearrangement links TRBV7-2 to TRBJ2-4; 10 nucleotides line up with TRBD1. V lost 5 bases to trimming and J lost 7 bases; unmatched junction nucleotides: 11. The CDR3 consists of 16 residues. Per the germline V gene, CDR1 is SGHTA and CDR2 is FQGNSA. The CDR3, as DNA: TGTGCCAGCAGCCCCCGGGACAGGGGTCAGTCGAACATTCAGTACTTC. Translation gives CASSPRDRGQSNIQYF.

This clonotype came up many times. The chain combines TRBV5-5 with TRBJ2-7; D remains ambiguous. The CDR3 has 13 amino acids. The ends were cut back, 2 bases at V and 2 bases at J, with 8 bases in the middle. CDR1 and CDR2 from the germline V gene are SGHKS and YYEKEE (reference sequence). DNA for the CDR3: TGTGCCAGCAGCTTCCCGGAACCCTACGAGCAGTACTTC. Encoded protein: CASSFPEPYEQYF. Full variable domain (outside the CDR3, taken from reference TRBV5-5 and TRBJ2-7): DAGVTQSPTHLIKTRGQQVTLRCSPISGHKSVSWYQQVLGQGPQFIFQYYEKEERGRGNFPDRFSARQFPNYSSELNVNALLLGDSALYLCASSFPEPYEQYFGPGTRLTVT.

This chain links TRBV29-1 with TRBJ2-6; the D is unclear. The germline gives CDR1 SQVTM, CDR2 ANQGSEA. Deletions cut 3 bases from V and 5 bases from J, with 8 bases between. The CDR3 covers 13 residues. The CDR3, as DNA: TGCAGCGTTGACCGGGTCAGGGCCAACGTCCTGACTTTC. Amino acids: CSVDRVRANVLTF.